This T cell receptor beta chain appears in the sequencing data of a study of cytomegalovirus exposure and HLA in healthy donors. Study summary: Under 90% of 300 to 450 genotyped donors fell in the Caucasian-associated ancestry cluster.

Primers: 60 Vbeta forward and 13 Jbeta reverse. Produced via immunoSEQ multiplex PCR; TCRdb's table is partial and in-frame only. The table for this sample gives about 140,000 clones. Per the germline V gene, CDR1 is SGHDT and CDR2 is YYEEEE. This CDR3 has 16 residues. V dropped 1 base and J dropped 0 bases, with 11 bases sitting between them. Study findings and constraints: Accurate HLA-A and HLA-B prediction from TCR beta sequences was reported for most subjects.

In regard to this clone: Its antigen is not identified.

The chain uses TRBV5-6 and TRBJ1-5; D call uncertain. The sample was PBMCs. This sequence originates from a man aged 35 to 55 in good health and CMV-seronegative. In DNA form, the CDR3 reads TGTGCCAGCAGCTTGTCGGGAACAGCTAGCAATCAGCCCCAGCATTTT. It translates to CASSLSGTASNQPQHF.